This TCR beta chain was observed in a study of blood T cell repertoires in COVID-19. Study information: Samples representing acute and convalescent COVID-19 were sourced from the United States, Italy and Spain. Sources were T cells, B-cell-depleted T cells, or PBMCs; the material itself was cDNA or gDNA.

The CDR3 has 14 residues. CDR1 and CDR2 (germline): LGHDT, YNNKEL (reference sequence). Trimming took 5 bases from V and 5 from J; bases not matched to a gene: 8. The repertoire was sequenced with immunoSEQ multiplex PCR; TCRdb's copy has only in-frame clones and lacks some. The table includes around 130,000 clones, under 85% detected once. The sequenced sample was peripheral blood. V usage is TRBV3-1 (or the pseudogene TRBV3-2) and J usage is TRBJ2-5; 7 positions match TRBD2. This TCR was sampled from a woman aged 60 to 75 with acute or convalescent COVID-19. CDR3 in amino acids: CASSFQGRAETQYF. CDR3 bases: TGTGCCAGCAGCTTTCAAGGGAGGGCGGAGACCCAGTACTTC.